In its sample, the clone carrying this T cell receptor beta chain was seen once. Per the germline V gene, CDR1 is SGDLS and CDR2 is YYNGEE. Trimming took 2 bases from V and 4 from J, leaving 12 bases between them. CDR3 length: 14 residues. Using immunoSEQ multiplex PCR, the repertoire was profiled, and TCRdb retains in-frame clones only, with some absent. The data hold around 400,000 clones, with around 92% observed a single time. The source of the sample is a study of blood T cell repertoires in COVID-19. Sequenced material: PBMCs or T cells enriched from blood (not recorded which). The sequence was collected from a woman aged 25 to 45 who had recovered from COVID-19. This chain links TRBV9 with TRBJ1-2; D unclear. The CDR3 coding sequence is TGTGCCAGCAGCGTGGATTCTTCGGGCTATGGCTACACCTTC. It is translated as CASSVDSSGYGYTF.